One sample yielded the 30 T cell receptor beta chains listed below, sequenced in a study of blood T cell repertoires in COVID-19. Generated by immunoSEQ multiplex PCR, the TCRdb table keeps only in-frame clones and is missing some. Of fewer than 85,000 clones in the sample, roughly 87% were seen once. Input material: peripheral blood. The receptors here all came from a woman between 50 and 59 years old in a cohort sampled during active COVID-19.

The gene calls are TRBV10-2 and TRBJ2-1, with D possibly TRBD2 on 6 matching bases. V lost 7 bases and J 9 bases, leaving 13 bases between the germline ends. The germline CDR1 and CDR2 sequences are WSHSY and SAAADI. CDR3 length equals 12 residues. Here the CDR3 DNA reads TGCGCCAGCAACGGGGGAGCGGGTGAGCAGTTCTTC. Translation: CASNGGAGEQFF.

The chain couples TRBV28 to TRBJ2-7; D not resolved. Per germline, CDR1 MDHEN and CDR2 SYDVKM. This CDR3 comprises 14 residues. The germline V and J ends were trimmed by 2 bases and 6 bases, with 14 bases remaining between them. The CDR3 is CASSLGRPLGEQYF. In DNA form, the CDR3 reads TGTGCCAGCAGTTTAGGCAGGCCCCTCGGCGAGCAGTACTTC.

Points on this clone: This sample includes further DNA sequences coding for the same CDR3. This chain's CDR3 is CASSFGGDYGYTF. DNA of the CDR3: TGTGCCAGCAGTTTTGGGGGGGACTATGGCTACACCTTC. The chain carries TRBV28 and TRBJ1-2; perhaps TRBD1 as D (5 bases). There are 13 residues in the CDR3. Germline values: CDR1 MDHEN, CDR2 SYDVKM. Trimming removed 3 bases at V and 3 bases at J, with 8 bases between.

This clone was counted once. The chain carries TRBV3-1 (or the pseudogene TRBV3-2) and TRBJ2-1; D possibly corresponds to TRBD2 (5 bases). Between the trimmed V and J ends, which lost 1 base and 0 bases, there was a span of 7 bases. Germline CDR1 and CDR2: LGHDT and YNNKEL (reference sequence). The CDR3 totals 15 residues. The CDR3 DNA follows: TGTGCCAGCAGCCAAGCGGGGAGCTCCTACAATGAGCAGTTCTTC. Translation gives CASSQAGSSYNEQFF.

The rearrangement links TRBV5-1 to TRBJ1-4; no clear D gene. The CDR3 is 16 residues long. Germline lookup yields CDR1 SGHRS and CDR2 YFSETQ. V dropped 0 bases and J dropped 0 bases, with 9 bases sitting between them. CDR3 sequence: CASSLDGVATNEKLFF. The CDR3 DNA reads as TGCGCCAGCAGCTTGGATGGAGTTGCAACTAATGAAAAACTGTTTTTT.

This clone appeared once. The chain employs TRBV3-1 (or the pseudogene TRBV3-2) and TRBJ2-6, with 10 nucleotides matching TRBD1. CDR1 LGHDT and CDR2 YNNKEL come from the germline V gene (reference sequence). This CDR3 has 17 amino acids. After removal of 8 bases from V and 4 bases from J, the junction contained 11 bases not matched to a gene. For the CDR3, the DNA is TGTGCCAGCCGGACGGGACAGGGGATTTCAGGGGCCAACGTCCTGACTTTC. It codes for CASRTGQGISGANVLTF.

This chain links TRBV7-9 with TRBJ2-1; D gene unclear. V lost 6 bases to trimming and J lost 8 bases, with 17 bases between them. There are 14 residues in the CDR3. Germline V lookup: CDR1 SEHNR, CDR2 FQNEAQ (reference sequence). CDR3 in DNA: TGTGCCAGCAGTTTTACCGGTTCAGGATATGAGCAGTTCTTC. It is translated as CASSFTGSGYEQFF.

V gene TRBV18 combines with J gene TRBJ2-3; 10 bases are a match to TRBD1. From germline, CDR1 is KGHSH and CDR2 LQKENI. The CDR3 totals 15 residues. The V segment lost 6 bases and the J segment 7 bases; nucleotides outside the gene matches: 10. CDR3 protein: CASSLDRGVSYTQYF. The CDR3 region has the DNA TGTGCCAGCTCGTTGGACAGGGGGGTTTCATATACGCAGTATTTT.

Only a few counts were recorded for this clone. The chain recombines TRBV10-1 with TRBJ1-4, with D perhaps matching TRBD1 (5 bases). CDR3 size: 13 residues. Germline V lookup: CDR1 WNHNN, CDR2 SYGVQD (reference sequence). The ends were cut back, 11 bases at V and 8 bases at J, with 18 bases in the middle. The CDR3 bases are TGCGCCGGAACCTCAGGGCCGGCCGAAAAACTGTTTTTT. This sequence encodes CAGTSGPAEKLFF.

V usage is TRBV10-1 and J usage is TRBJ2-1; TRBD2 matches 9 bases. The CDR3 length is 18 residues. V shed 4 bases and J 7 bases; nucleotides not matched to a gene: 17. Germline assignment: CDR1 WNHNN and CDR2 SYGVQD (reference sequence). CDR3 residues: CASSVGGIAGAPGNEQFF. The DNA for the CDR3 is TGCGCCAGCAGTGTGGGAGGAATAGCGGGGGCACCTGGGAATGAGCAGTTCTTC.

On this clone: A junction boundary mismatches the germline segment, possibly from a read error. This chain connects TRBV9 to TRBJ2-5, with 8 positions matching TRBD2. CDR1 is SGDLS and CDR2 is YYNGEE in the germline V gene. The CDR3 runs to 14 residues. Here the CDR3 reads CASTVGDRGGTQYF. Here the CDR3 DNA reads TGTGCCAGCACCGTAGGGGATCGGGGGGGGACCCAGTACTTC.

The chain joins TRBV29-1 to TRBJ2-1, with D perhaps TRBD1 (5 bases). The CDR3 runs to 14 residues. CDR1 is SQVTM and CDR2 is ANQGSEA in the germline V gene. DNA for the CDR3: TGCAGTTCCACTCAGGGTTATTCCTACAATGAGCAGTTCTTC. The encoded protein is CSSTQGYSYNEQFF.

V usage is TRBV5-1 and J usage is TRBJ2-1, with D tentatively TRBD2 (7 bases). V gave up 2 bases and J gave up 6 bases, with 15 bases separating them. The length of the CDR3 is 15 residues. CDR1 and CDR2 from the germline V gene are SGHRS and YFSETQ. CDR3 nucleotide sequence: TGCGCCAGCAGCTTCTTGGGGGCTAGCGGCAATGAGCAGTTCTTC. Protein: CASSFLGASGNEQFF.

This sequence joins TRBV19 and TRBJ1-6; no firm D call. Germline CDR1 reads LNHDA; CDR2 reads SQIVND (reference sequence). The CDR3 length is 14 residues. The V end lost 4 bases, the J end lost 14 bases, and 18 bases lay between the germline ends. Here the CDR3 reads CASSTTAPQWTLHF. The CDR3 bases are TGTGCCAGTAGTACCACCGCCCCACAGTGGACCCTCCACTTT.

The rearrangement uses TRBV2 and TRBJ2-7; D unclear. Germline CDR1 SNHLY, CDR2 FYNNEI. The V end was cut by 3 bases, the J end by 2 bases, with 8 bases between. The CDR3 has 13 residues. CDR3 amino acids: CASSDNFPYEQYF. Written as DNA, the CDR3 is TGTGCCAGCAGTGACAATTTTCCCTACGAGCAGTACTTC.

The chain couples TRBV5-1 to TRBJ1-1; 7 bases align to TRBD1. With 4 bases clipped from V and 7 bases from J, the junction kept 10 bases outside the gene matches. CDR1 and CDR2 from the germline V gene are SGHRS and YFSETQ. CDR3 length: 14 amino acids. Here the CDR3 reads CASSAGQVANEAFF. DNA for the CDR3: TGCGCCAGCAGCGCCGGACAGGTGGCGAATGAAGCTTTCTTT.

In this sample, this clone turned up once. V gene TRBV30 combines with J gene TRBJ1-2; D is ambiguous. CDR3 size: 14 residues. Per the germline V gene, CDR1 is GTSNPN and CDR2 is SVGIG (reference sequence). V was trimmed by 0 bases and J by 6 bases, leaving 14 bases between them. CDR3 coding DNA: TGTGCCTGGAGTGTACTGACGACTCTTGATGGCTACACCTTC. Translation: CAWSVLTTLDGYTF.

The V call is TRBV6-5, the J call TRBJ1-2; D is perhaps TRBD1 (5 bases). The CDR3 spans 14 residues. Trimming removed 5 bases at V and 1 base at J, with 11 bases between. The germline V gene encodes CDR1 MNHEY and CDR2 SVGAGI. The CDR3 DNA sequence: TGTGCCAGCAGTCATCCAGGGATTAACTATGGCTACACCTTC. Residues: CASSHPGINYGYTF.

The rearrangement joins TRBV7-2 to TRBJ2-5; D is possibly TRBD2 (6 bases). This CDR3 has 15 amino acids. V lost 3 bases and J 2 bases, leaving 13 bases between the germline ends. Germline CDR1 is SGHTA and CDR2 is FQGNSA. The CDR3 reads CASSLTGTPQETQYF. CDR3 in DNA: TGTGCCAGCAGCTTGACCGGGACTCCGCAAGAGACCCAGTACTTC.

This clone was observed a single time. V and J are TRBV28 and TRBJ1-5, with D possibly TRBD1 on 5 matching bases. This CDR3 spans 16 amino acids. CDR1 and CDR2 (germline): MDHEN, SYDVKM. Between the trimmed V and J ends, which lost 8 bases and 2 bases, there was a span of 19 bases. The CDR3 DNA is TGTGCCAGCCACATCAGTCAGGGTTTGGGCAATCAGCCCCAGCATTTT. Translation: CASHISQGLGNQPQHF.

The rearrangement links TRBV10-3 to TRBJ1-3; no firm D call. The V end lost 8 bases, the J end lost 4 bases, and 15 bases lay between the germline ends. CDR1 and CDR2 from the germline V gene are ENHRY and SYGVKD. This CDR3 is 14 amino acids long. The CDR3 DNA sequence: TGTGCCATCGGAGGCGGCACGGGGGGAAACACCATATATTTT. Protein sequence: CAIGGGTGGNTIYF.

This clone was detected once. The chain is built from TRBV2 and TRBJ1-2, with D tentatively TRBD1 (5 bases). The CDR3 sequence is 12 residues long. Trimming removed 7 bases from V and 6 bases from J, with 12 bases in between. Germline V gene data show CDR1 as SNHLY and CDR2 as FYNNEI. The CDR3 is CASMKGKNGYTF. CDR3 bases: TGTGCCAGCATGAAGGGGAAGAATGGCTACACCTTC.

The chain carries TRBV19 and TRBJ1-2; tentatively, D is TRBD1 (5 bases). Trimming stripped 4 bases from V and 2 bases from J, with 20 bases between. CDR1 is LNHDA and CDR2 is SQIVND in the germline V gene (reference sequence). The CDR3 is 17 amino acids. The CDR3 nucleotides are TGTGCCAGTAGTACGTACCCCCAGGGCCTCCTGAACTATGGCTACACCTTC. Translation: CASSTYPQGLLNYGYTF.

The V call is TRBV30, the J call TRBJ2-1; 10 bases agree with TRBD1. From germline, CDR1 is GTSNPN and CDR2 SVGIG (reference sequence). The trim removed 5 bases at V and 0 bases at J, leaving 7 bases unmatched. The CDR3 spans 16 residues. This CDR3 is CAWEGQGTSSYNEQFF. CDR3 DNA sequence: TGTGCCTGGGAGGGACAGGGGACCAGCTCCTACAATGAGCAGTTCTTC.

A single count supports this clone. The chain uses TRBV6-2 or TRBV6-3 and TRBJ2-1; 8 bases line up with TRBD2. Germline trimming cut 2 bases from V and 7 bases from J; bases unmatched to any gene: 1. The CDR3 extends over 13 amino acids. Per germline, CDR1 MNHEY and CDR2 SVGEGT. The CDR3 loop reads CASSYGTRNEQFF. The CDR3 DNA reads as TGTGCCAGCAGTTACGGGACTAGGAATGAGCAGTTCTTC.

V is TRBV5-1 and J is TRBJ2-7, with 8 nucleotides matching TRBD2. The CDR3 contains 17 residues. The V gene's germline CDR1 is SGHRS and CDR2 YFSETQ. V shed 3 bases, J shed 5 bases, and the junction held 16 bases outside the gene matches. CDR3 sequence: CASSSYPSSGSGDEQYF. The CDR3 DNA reads as TGCGCCAGCAGCTCCTACCCCAGCAGCGGGAGTGGCGACGAGCAGTACTTC.

The V call is TRBV6-5, the J call TRBJ2-1; 11 bases fit TRBD1. V was pared by 4 bases and J by 6 bases, with 5 bases of the junction left unmatched. The CDR3 has 15 amino acids. Germline V gene lookup returns CDR1 MNHEY and CDR2 SVGAGI. CDR3 in amino acids: CASSFTGTGGNEQFF. CDR3 nucleotide sequence: TGTGCCAGCAGTTTTACCGGGACAGGGGGCAATGAGCAGTTCTTC.

This clone was seen a single time. The rearrangement joins TRBV19 to TRBJ2-1; TRBD1 matches at 7 bases. Germline lookup yields CDR1 LNHDA and CDR2 SQIVND (reference sequence). This CDR3 comprises 16 residues. The V segment lost 6 bases and the J segment 0 bases; nucleotides outside the gene matches: 8. CDR3 loop: CASSGDSYSSYNEQFF. In nucleotides, the CDR3 is TGTGCCAGTAGCGGGGACAGCTACAGCTCCTACAATGAGCAGTTCTTC.

The gene calls are TRBV24-1 and TRBJ2-1, with TRBD2 identical over 10 bases. The J segment lost 3 bases and the V segment lost 12 bases, leaving 19 bases of the junction unmatched. The CDR3 extends over 18 amino acids. From germline, CDR1 is KGHDR and CDR2 SFDVKD. CDR3 sequence: CAYQGKPGLAVCYNEQFF. The CDR3 DNA follows: TGTGCCTACCAAGGGAAGCCAGGACTAGCGGTGTGCTACAATGAGCAGTTCTTC.

This chain connects TRBV7-3 to TRBJ2-6; no clear D gene. The V gene's germline CDR1 is SGHTA and CDR2 FQGTGA. Trimming left V 3 bases short and J 0 bases short, with 9 bases between. The CDR3 is made up of 16 amino acids. CDR3 nucleotides: TGTGCCAGCAGCTTCAACCCTAGCTCTGGGGCCAACGTCCTGACTTTC. This gives the protein CASSFNPSSGANVLTF.